These 8 T cell receptor beta chains were sequenced from one sample in a study of control samples from healthy donors and cancer patients. Libraries were prepared by immunoSEQ multiplex PCR; TCRdb keeps only in-frame clonotypes and omits some of them. Here the sample spans 98,000 or so clones, around three quarters being singletons. Sequenced sample: blood. The receptors were gathered from a young woman in good health.

J is TRBJ1-5 and V is TRBV6-5; weak D call: TRBD1 (6 bases). This CDR3 has 14 amino acids. Germline assignment: CDR1 MNHEY and CDR2 SVGAGI. Between the trimmed V and J ends, which lost 5 bases and 6 bases, there was a span of 14 bases. The CDR3 protein is CASSRTVGSQPQHF. The DNA of the CDR3 is TGTGCCAGCAGTCGGACAGTAGGAAGTCAGCCCCAGCATTTT.

The chain has TRBV5-4 and TRBJ1-2, with 8 nucleotides matching TRBD1. V was clipped by 4 bases and J by 5 bases; unmatched bases: 7. Germline V lookup: CDR1 SGHNT, CDR2 YYREEE (reference sequence). The CDR3 has 14 amino acids. DNA for the CDR3: TGTGCCAGCAGCCCTCGGACAGGGAGGTATGGCTACACCTTC. The encoded protein is CASSPRTGRYGYTF.

V gene TRBV7-9 combines with J gene TRBJ1-5; TRBD1 aligns across 12 bases. The V and J ends lost 6 bases and 0 bases, in that order; junction bases with no gene match: 12. Germline CDR1 and CDR2: SEHNR and FQNEAQ (reference sequence). The CDR3 length is 19 residues. CDR3 nucleotide sequence: TGTGCCAGCAGTAAATCCGGGACAGGGGGCCCCTATAGCAATCAGCCCCAGCATTTT. It encodes CASSKSGTGGPYSNQPQHF.

The chain carries TRBV7-9 and TRBJ1-2; the D is unclear. The CDR3 extends over 12 amino acids. Germline V gene lookup returns CDR1 SEHNR and CDR2 FQNEAQ (reference sequence). Trimming shortened V by 5 bases and J by 8 bases, and 12 bases separated the two germline ends. As DNA, the CDR3 is TGTGCCAGCAGCCCCAAACCGGGCGGCTACACCTTC. Its protein product is CASSPKPGGYTF.

V and J are TRBV6-4 and TRBJ2-5, with D tentatively TRBD1 or TRBD2 (6 bases each). The CDR3 contains 14 residues. The V gene's germline CDR1 is MRHNA and CDR2 SNTAGT. V lost 6 bases, J lost 6 bases, and 17 bases lay in between. The CDR3 coding sequence is TGTGCCAGCAGGGGGACCAGAGGGGGGAAGACCCAGTACTTC. Translated: CASRGTRGGKTQYF.

The chain couples TRBV15 to TRBJ1-2, with unresolved D. The CDR3 has 16 amino acids. Between the trimmed V and J ends, which lost 5 bases and 2 bases, there was a span of 18 bases. The V gene's germline CDR1 is LNHNV and CDR2 YYDKDF (reference sequence). The CDR3 coding sequence is TGTGCCACCAGCCTTGCTGGGCGCGTTGGGAACTATGGCTACACCTTC. The encoded protein is CATSLAGRVGNYGYTF. Filled out from reference TRBV15 and TRBJ1-2, the complete variable domain reads DAMVIQNPRYQVTQFGKPVTLSCSQTLNHNVMYWYQQKSSQAPKLLFHYYDKDFNNEADTPDNFQSRRPNTSFCFLDIRSPGLGDTAMYLCATSLAGRVGNYGYTFGSGTRLTVV.

This clone was observed at least ten times. This chain connects TRBV30 to TRBJ1-1; no clear D gene. The V gene's germline CDR1 is GTSNPN and CDR2 SVGIG (reference sequence). This CDR3 spans 14 amino acids. Trimming cost V 2 bases and J 0 bases, with 10 bases left between them. In DNA form, the CDR3 reads TGTGCCTGGAGTAAGGCCCGCATGAACACTGAAGCTTTCTTT. It encodes CAWSKARMNTEAFF.

The V call is TRBV5-4, the J call TRBJ2-5, with a tentative D call TRBD1 (5 bases). CDR3 length equals 14 residues. Trimming shortened V by 2 bases and J by 4 bases, and 12 bases separated the two germline ends. Germline-derived CDR1 and CDR2 are SGHNT and YYREEE (reference sequence). The CDR3 nucleotides read TGTGCCAGCAGCTTTGTAGGGGTAGCAGAGACCCAGTACTTC. This sequence encodes CASSFVGVAETQYF.